A selection of T cell receptor beta chains follows, all from one sample in a study of regulatory T cells in long-lasting Graves disease. One entry per CDR3 protein, called by TCRdb with MiXCR from the multiplex PCR reads. Among a few hundred thousand distinct CDR3 sequences, about a quarter were seen once, and the ten largest hold approximately 26%. Source: peripheral blood mononuclear cells (PBMCs), taken when the disease was refractory, from a patient treated with antithyroid drugs. These receptors all stem from a female donor with Graves disease. Each CDR3 is given with its conserved first and last residue. Each record gives: J gene, D gene, V gene, clone size, CDR3 length, CDR3 DNA, CDR3 protein. The D gene is left open where the match is weak. Rows give clone size only sometimes, using once, few, many, or a class for an expanded clone.

j_call: TRBJ1-3
d_call: TRBD1
v_call: TRBV20-1
clone_size: NA
cdr3_length: 15
cdr3_nt: TGCAGTGCTAAACAGGACAGGGGGCTAGGAAACACCATATATTTT
cdr3_aa: CSAKQDRGLGNTIYF

j_call: TRBJ2-4
d_call: TRBD1
v_call: TRBV6-2/TRBV6-3
clone_size: NA
cdr3_length: 14
cdr3_nt: TGTGCCAGCAGTCGGACAGGGGAGGCGAGCATTCAGTACTTC
cdr3_aa: CASSRTGEASIQYF

j_call: TRBJ1-5
d_call: NA
v_call: TRBV12-3/TRBV12-4
clone_size: many
cdr3_length: 15
cdr3_nt: TGTGCCAGCAGTCCTCGTGGGAATAGCAATCAGCCCCAGCATTTT
cdr3_aa: CASSPRGNSNQPQHF

j_call: TRBJ2-7
d_call: TRBD2
v_call: TRBV3-1
clone_size: many
cdr3_length: 14
cdr3_nt: TGTGCCAGCAGTGTAGCGGGCTTCTCCTACGAGCAGTACTTC
cdr3_aa: CASSVAGFSYEQYF

j_call: TRBJ2-5
d_call: TRBD2
v_call: TRBV20-1
clone_size: many
cdr3_length: 16
cdr3_nt: TGCAGTGCTAGAGGTCTTTTAACTAGCGTCCTAGAGACCCAGTACTTC
cdr3_aa: CSARGLLTSVLETQYF

j_call: TRBJ1-2
d_call: TRBD1
v_call: TRBV28
clone_size: few
cdr3_length: 16
cdr3_nt: TGTGCCAGCAGTTTAAGCGTGGGACAGGGGGGTCAGGGCTACACCTTC
cdr3_aa: CASSLSVGQGGQGYTF

j_call: TRBJ2-7
d_call: NA
v_call: TRBV2
clone_size: NA
cdr3_length: 11
cdr3_nt: TGTGCCAGCAATGGGAACTACGAGCAGTACTTC
cdr3_aa: CASNGNYEQYF

j_call: TRBJ2-2
d_call: NA
v_call: TRBV10-3
clone_size: NA
cdr3_length: 15
cdr3_nt: TGTGCCATCAGTGGAGCACCCCCAAACACCGGGGAGCTGTTTTTT
cdr3_aa: CAISGAPPNTGELFF

j_call: TRBJ2-7
d_call: TRBD1
v_call: TRBV11-1
clone_size: many
cdr3_length: 14
cdr3_nt: TGTGCCAGCAGCTTTCCGGGACAGGGACACGAGCAGTACTTC
cdr3_aa: CASSFPGQGHEQYF

j_call: TRBJ2-1
d_call: TRBD2
v_call: TRBV7-2
clone_size: NA
cdr3_length: 16
cdr3_nt: TGTGCCAGCAGCTTTTCATCAGAGGGAGGGTACACTGAGCAGTTCTTC
cdr3_aa: CASSFSSEGGYTEQFF

j_call: TRBJ1-3
d_call: TRBD1
v_call: TRBV5-1
clone_size: few
cdr3_length: 14
cdr3_nt: TGCGCCAGCAGCGAGGGACAGGGTGGAAACACCATATATTTT
cdr3_aa: CASSEGQGGNTIYF

j_call: TRBJ2-2
d_call: TRBD2
v_call: TRBV11-1
clone_size: NA
cdr3_length: 15
cdr3_nt: TGTGCCAGCACCCCGGGGGGTGGGGCACCCGGGGAGCTGTTTTTT
cdr3_aa: CASTPGGGAPGELFF

j_call: TRBJ1-1
d_call: NA
v_call: TRBV5-1
clone_size: few
cdr3_length: 16
cdr3_nt: TGCGCCAGCAGCTTCGCGAATTCTCATCCGAACACTGAAGCTTTCTTT
cdr3_aa: CASSFANSHPNTEAFF

j_call: TRBJ2-3
d_call: NA
v_call: TRBV12-3/TRBV12-4
clone_size: few
cdr3_length: 14
cdr3_nt: TGTGCCAGCAGTTTATTTGGGGGCACAGATACGCAGTATTTT
cdr3_aa: CASSLFGGTDTQYF

j_call: TRBJ1-1
d_call: NA
v_call: TRBV12-3/TRBV12-4
clone_size: many
cdr3_length: 13
cdr3_nt: TGTGCCAGCGGCCCACAGGGGAACACTGAAGCTTTCTTT
cdr3_aa: CASGPQGNTEAFF

j_call: TRBJ2-7
d_call: TRBD1
v_call: TRBV13
clone_size: few
cdr3_length: 15
cdr3_nt: TGTGCCAGCAGCACGACCTCCGGACAGGCATACGAGCAGTACTTC
cdr3_aa: CASSTTSGQAYEQYF

j_call: TRBJ2-3
d_call: TRBD2
v_call: TRBV15
clone_size: NA
cdr3_length: 19
cdr3_nt: TGTGCCACCAGCAGACCCCACTCCAGCGCGGGAGGGGGTCTGGATACGCAGTATTTT
cdr3_aa: CATSRPHSSAGGGLDTQYF

j_call: TRBJ2-5
d_call: NA
v_call: TRBV7-8
clone_size: NA
cdr3_length: 13
cdr3_nt: TGTGCCAGCAGCATCACGGGGTGGGAGACCCAGTACTTC
cdr3_aa: CASSITGWETQYF

j_call: TRBJ2-6
d_call: NA
v_call: TRBV18
clone_size: NA
cdr3_length: 17
cdr3_nt: TGTGCCAGCTCACCGAGGGGTGGCGCCACTGGGGCCAACGTCCTGACTTTC
cdr3_aa: CASSPRGGATGANVLTF

j_call: TRBJ2-7
d_call: NA
v_call: TRBV5-6
clone_size: few
cdr3_length: 15
cdr3_nt: TGTGCCAGCAGCCCTGGCGAGGCAGACAACTACGGGCAGTACTTC
cdr3_aa: CASSPGEADNYGQYF

j_call: TRBJ2-6
d_call: NA
v_call: TRBV19
clone_size: NA
cdr3_length: 15
cdr3_nt: TGTGCCAGTAGTATTCGGATCTCTGGGGCCAACGTCCTGACTTTC
cdr3_aa: CASSIRISGANVLTF

j_call: TRBJ2-2
d_call: NA
v_call: TRBV12-3/TRBV12-4
clone_size: many
cdr3_length: 13
cdr3_nt: TGTGCCAGCAGGCGCGATAACACCGGGGAGCTGTTTTTT
cdr3_aa: CASRRDNTGELFF

j_call: TRBJ2-2
d_call: NA
v_call: TRBV28
clone_size: many
cdr3_length: 15
cdr3_nt: TGTGCCAGCAGTGACACGAATCCTCCTTCCGGGGAGCTGTTTTTT
cdr3_aa: CASSDTNPPSGELFF

j_call: TRBJ2-1
d_call: TRBD1
v_call: TRBV7-2
clone_size: few
cdr3_length: 16
cdr3_nt: TGTGCCAGCAGCTTAGGGCGACAGGGGAAAAGGAATGAGCAGTTCTTC
cdr3_aa: CASSLGRQGKRNEQFF

j_call: TRBJ1-5
d_call: NA
v_call: TRBV7-8
clone_size: NA
cdr3_length: 17
cdr3_nt: TGTGCCAGCAGCTTAGCGCCCGCTAGGCAAACAGGTCAGCCCCAGCATTTT
cdr3_aa: CASSLAPARQTGQPQHF

j_call: TRBJ2-7
d_call: TRBD1
v_call: TRBV2
clone_size: many
cdr3_length: 15
cdr3_nt: TGTGCCAGCAGTGAAGCAGGGACAGGCCCCCACGAGCAGTACTTC
cdr3_aa: CASSEAGTGPHEQYF

j_call: TRBJ1-1
d_call: NA
v_call: TRBV7-2
clone_size: few
cdr3_length: 16
cdr3_nt: TGTGCCAGCAGCCCCCAAGGGAGAACGGTCCACACTGAAGCTTTCTTT
cdr3_aa: CASSPQGRTVHTEAFF

j_call: TRBJ2-7
d_call: NA
v_call: TRBV11-3
clone_size: few
cdr3_length: 13
cdr3_nt: TGTGCCAGCAGCTTTCAGGCCTCCTACGAGCAGTACTTC
cdr3_aa: CASSFQASYEQYF

j_call: TRBJ2-7
d_call: TRBD2
v_call: TRBV3-1
clone_size: NA
cdr3_length: 17
cdr3_nt: TGTGCCAGCAGCCAAGGTTTAGCGGGATACGGAGTCTACGAGCAGTACTTC
cdr3_aa: CASSQGLAGYGVYEQYF

j_call: TRBJ2-5
d_call: TRBD2
v_call: TRBV19
clone_size: NA
cdr3_length: 15
cdr3_nt: TGTGCCAGTAGTGTAACTAGCGGGAGTCAGCAGACCCAGTACTTC
cdr3_aa: CASSVTSGSQQTQYF

j_call: TRBJ2-7
d_call: TRBD1
v_call: TRBV19
clone_size: NA
cdr3_length: 14
cdr3_nt: TGTGCCAGTCAAAACAGGGGGACCTCCTACGAGCAGTACTTC
cdr3_aa: CASQNRGTSYEQYF

j_call: TRBJ2-7
d_call: NA
v_call: TRBV28
clone_size: NA
cdr3_length: 13
cdr3_nt: TGTGCCAGCAGCACTGGGGGGCACTACGAGCAGTACTTC
cdr3_aa: CASSTGGHYEQYF

j_call: TRBJ2-5
d_call: NA
v_call: TRBV28
clone_size: many
cdr3_length: 14
cdr3_nt: TGTGCCAGCAGCGAGGTTCCCATCGGTGAGACCCAGTACTTC
cdr3_aa: CASSEVPIGETQYF

j_call: TRBJ2-7
d_call: TRBD2
v_call: TRBV5-1
clone_size: many
cdr3_length: 17
cdr3_nt: TGCGCCAGCAGTCCAGGTGGATCTAGCGGGACCACCTACGAGCAGTACTTC
cdr3_aa: CASSPGGSSGTTYEQYF

j_call: TRBJ2-5
d_call: NA
v_call: TRBV15
clone_size: NA
cdr3_length: 11
cdr3_nt: TGTGCCACCAGCGGGAGGGAGACCCAGTACTTC
cdr3_aa: CATSGRETQYF

j_call: TRBJ1-2
d_call: NA
v_call: TRBV11-2
clone_size: few
cdr3_length: 13
cdr3_nt: TGTGCCAGCAGCTTAGTGGAGAACTATGGCTACACCTTC
cdr3_aa: CASSLVENYGYTF

j_call: TRBJ1-2
d_call: NA
v_call: TRBV27
clone_size: many
cdr3_length: 13
cdr3_nt: TGTGCCAGCAGCTCCGTGGGGGACTATGGCTACACCTTC
cdr3_aa: CASSSVGDYGYTF

j_call: TRBJ2-2
d_call: TRBD2
v_call: TRBV28
clone_size: many
cdr3_length: 17
cdr3_nt: TGTGCCAGCAGTTTGTCGGGACTAGCGGGAGCCGGGGGGGAGCTGTTTTTT
cdr3_aa: CASSLSGLAGAGGELFF

j_call: TRBJ2-7
d_call: NA
v_call: TRBV20-1
clone_size: NA
cdr3_length: 13
cdr3_nt: TGCAGTGGCCAAATAACAGGGACCTACGAGCAGTACTTC
cdr3_aa: CSGQITGTYEQYF

j_call: TRBJ2-7
d_call: NA
v_call: TRBV20-1
clone_size: few
cdr3_length: 12
cdr3_nt: TGCAGTGCTAGTAGATACTCCTACGAGCAGTACTTC
cdr3_aa: CSASRYSYEQYF

j_call: TRBJ2-1
d_call: TRBD2
v_call: TRBV27
clone_size: NA
cdr3_length: 16
cdr3_nt: TGTGCCAGCAGTTCTCGACTAGCCAGTAGCCACAATGAGCAGTTCTTC
cdr3_aa: CASSSRLASSHNEQFF

j_call: TRBJ2-3
d_call: NA
v_call: TRBV2
clone_size: few
cdr3_length: 12
cdr3_nt: TGTGCCAGCAGTGTCGGTACAGATACGCAGTATTTT
cdr3_aa: CASSVGTDTQYF

j_call: TRBJ2-2
d_call: NA
v_call: TRBV2
clone_size: few
cdr3_length: 16
cdr3_nt: TGTGCCAGCAGCCCCCTAGCGCCGTCGAACACCGGGGAGCTGTTTTTT
cdr3_aa: CASSPLAPSNTGELFF